This is a list of T cell receptor beta chains from one sample in a study of identical twins. From the 5' RACE reads, TCRdb called clonotypes with MiXCR, one entry per CDR3 protein. The sample contains about 530,000 distinct CDR3 sequences, roughly 15% of which appear only once. Another study also made use of these data, one on yellow fever vaccine responses in identical twins.

Source material: CD4+ T cells sorted from blood. These receptors were taken from a woman between 18 and 29 years old in good health. The CDR3 runs from the conserved cysteine through the conserved F or W. The order of the fields is clone size, D gene, V gene, J gene, CDR3 DNA, CDR3 protein. The D gene is left open where the match is weak. The size entry is marked missing in some rows and otherwise reads once, few, many or a size class.

few	TRBD2	TRBV7-8	TRBJ2-2	TGTGCCAGCAGCCGAGTAGCGGGAATATCGGTTTCCGGGGAGCTGTTTTTT	CASSRVAGISVSGELFF
few	NA	TRBV5-1	TRBJ2-1	TGCGCCAGCGACCCGGGGAGATTATTGGGGCACAATGAGCAGTTCTTC	CASDPGRLLGHNEQFF
NA	TRBD1	TRBV5-1	TRBJ2-5	TGCGCCACTCGGACAGGGGGCTTAGAGACCCAGTACTTC	CATRTGGLETQYF
NA	NA	TRBV18	TRBJ2-3	TGTGCCAGCTCACCAGGGGCCCCCACAGATACGCAGTATTTT	CASSPGAPTDTQYF
few	NA	TRBV20-1	TRBJ2-3	TGCAGTGCTAGACCCCAAGTGACAGATACGCAGTATTTT	CSARPQVTDTQYF
once	NA	TRBV20-1	TRBJ2-3	TGCAGTGCTAGAGCTCGTGATACGCAGTATTTT	CSARARDTQYF
NA	TRBD1	TRBV4-1	TRBJ1-5	TGCGCCAGCAGCCAAGATGACAGGGGGAAACAGCCCCAGCATTTT	CASSQDDRGKQPQHF
NA	TRBD1	TRBV12-3/TRBV12-4	TRBJ2-4	TGTGCCAGCAGCAGGGACAGGGGCGATGTAACCCTTAGCGGCAAAAACATTCAGTACTTC	CASSRDRGDVTLSGKNIQYF
NA	NA	TRBV4-1	TRBJ2-7	TGCGCCAGCAGCCAAGGCTCGGCCTACGAGCAGTACTTC	CASSQGSAYEQYF
few	TRBD1	TRBV11-2	TRBJ2-2	TGTACCAGCAGCGGCCTGACAGGGCCCGGGGAGCTGTTTTTT	CTSSGLTGPGELFF